A single sample gave rise to the 28 T cell receptor beta chains below, sequenced in a study of T cell repertoires in cytomegalovirus infection. One entry per CDR3 protein, called by TCRdb with MiXCR from the reads. The table records about 250,000 distinct CDR3 sequences, 12% of them present only once. The sample consisted of PBMCs. The receptors here all came from a human donor in good health (CMV status not recorded). Some clones in this sample may be carry-over from other donors' samples.

Ten or more counts support this clonotype. The chain is built from TRBV7-2 and TRBJ2-7; tentatively, D is TRBD2 (5 bases). This CDR3 spans 14 amino acids. Germline V gives CDR1 SGHTA, CDR2 FQGNSA. With 5 bases removed from V and 4 bases from J, the gap between germline ends came to 15 bases. CDR3 region: CASSPSPGEYEQYF. As DNA, the CDR3 is TGTGCCAGCAGCCCCAGTCCCGGGGAGTACGAGCAGTACTTC.

This clonotype was detected many times. The chain combines TRBV7-8 with TRBJ2-3; D is undetermined. The CDR3 length is 14 residues. Germline lookup yields CDR1 SGHVS and CDR2 FQNEAQ. The ends were cut back, 5 bases at V and 2 bases at J, with 11 bases in the middle. In DNA form, the CDR3 reads TGTGCCAGCAGCCCCCGGGCCTCCACAGATACGCAGTATTTT. Translated, it gives CASSPRASTDTQYF.

This clonotype was picked up many times. V is TRBV7-3 and J is TRBJ2-3; 7 nucleotides line up with TRBD1. V shed 6 bases, J shed 1 base, and the junction held 7 bases outside the gene matches. This CDR3 comprises 15 residues. CDR1 is SGHTA, CDR2 FQGTGA, per germline. In DNA form, the CDR3 reads TGTGCCAGCAGAAGACAGGGACGGGGCACAGATACGCAGTATTTT. It specifies CASRRQGRGTDTQYF.

The V and J genes are TRBV12-3 or TRBV12-4 and TRBJ2-2; 8 bases line up with TRBD1. The CDR3 totals 15 residues. J lost 3 bases, V lost 3 bases, and 3 bases had no gene match. The CDR3 spells CASSFRGPDTGELFF. CDR3 DNA sequence: TGTGCCAGCAGTTTCAGGGGGCCGGACACCGGGGAGCTGTTTTTT.

Only a few counts were recorded for this clonotype. The chain joins TRBV28 to TRBJ1-5; unclear D gene. Germline assignment: CDR1 MDHEN and CDR2 SYDVKM. The CDR3 spans 15 residues. With 7 bases removed from V and 0 bases from J, the gap between germline ends came to 13 bases. The CDR3 DNA reads TGTGCCAGCACCCCCGGCGGAGATAGCAATCAGCCCCAGCATTTT. This sequence encodes CASTPGGDSNQPQHF.

At least ten counts were recorded for this clonotype. This chain uses TRBV7-2 with TRBJ1-2; weak D call: TRBD1 (5 bases). CDR1 is SGHTA and CDR2 is FQGNSA in the germline V gene. The CDR3 spans 14 residues. Between the trimmed V and J ends, which lost 1 base and 6 bases, there was a span of 12 bases. The CDR3 bases are TGTGCCAGCAGCTTAGAGGGGAGGGAGCATGGCTACACCTTC. It is translated as CASSLEGREHGYTF.

V gene TRBV7-4 combines with J gene TRBJ1-2; a weak D match, TRBD1 (5 bases). V gave up 5 bases and J gave up 4 bases, with 14 bases separating them. CDR3 size: 14 residues. The germline CDR1 and CDR2 sequences are SGHVT and SQSDAQ. The CDR3 protein is CASSLTTVSYGYTF. In DNA form, the CDR3 reads TGTGCCAGCAGCCTAACGACAGTGAGCTATGGCTACACCTTC.

This clonotype was seen a few times. The chain carries TRBV29-1 and TRBJ2-7, with 9 bases aligning to TRBD1. This CDR3 contains 14 residues. Germline loops: CDR1 SQVTM, CDR2 ANQGSEA. The V gene end was trimmed by 4 bases and the J gene end by 6 bases; junction bases not matched to a gene: 10. This CDR3 is CSVGFRADRGEQYF. CDR3 sequence (DNA): TGCAGCGTTGGTTTTAGAGCGGACAGGGGCGAGCAGTACTTC.

The gene calls are TRBV24-1 and TRBJ1-2; D is perhaps TRBD1 (5 bases). This CDR3 is 15 amino acids long. Trimming pared 3 bases from V and 8 bases from J, leaving 18 bases between. Germline V CDR1 and CDR2: KGHDR, SFDVKD. CDR3 sequence reads: CATSDGVGDRNGYTF. In DNA, the CDR3 is TGTGCCACCAGTGATGGCGTAGGGGACCGAAACGGCTACACCTTC.

This clonotype occurred a few times. The chain uses TRBV9 and TRBJ1-6; D not resolved. The CDR3 totals 16 residues. V lost 4 bases and J lost 0, with 11 bases in between. Germline-derived CDR1 and CDR2 are SGDLS and YYNGEE. The DNA of the CDR3 is TGTGCCAGCAGCCCCGGGGAGAGCTCCTATAATTCACCCCTCCACTTT. Translated, it gives CASSPGESSYNSPLHF.

This clonotype has at least ten counts. This CDR3 reads CASSPPLVAFYEQYF. The CDR3 coding sequence is TGTGCCAGCAGCCCCCCGTTGGTGGCCTTCTACGAGCAGTACTTC. This chain links TRBV7-2 with TRBJ2-7; D is unresolved. V was clipped by 5 bases and J by 3 bases, with 17 bases between them. Germline V gene lookup returns CDR1 SGHTA and CDR2 FQGNSA. The CDR3 has 15 residues.

The rearrangement uses TRBV5-4 and TRBJ2-3; weak D call: TRBD1 (6 bases). Germline CDR1 and CDR2: SGHNT and YYREEE (reference sequence). Between the trimmed V and J ends, which lost 5 bases and 4 bases, there was a span of 11 bases. This CDR3 has 13 amino acids. In nucleotides, the CDR3 is TGTGCCAGCAGAGCCCCAGGGGCAGATACGCAGTATTTT. This gives the protein CASRAPGADTQYF. Complete variable domain (other parts from reference TRBV5-4 and TRBJ2-3): ETGVTQSPTHLIKTRGQQVTLRCSSQSGHNTVSWYQQALGQGPQFIFQYYREEENGRGNFPPRFSGLQFPNYSSELNVNALELDDSALYLCASRAPGADTQYFGPGTRLTVL.

This clonotype was seen repeatedly, ten times or more. The rearrangement joins TRBV28 to TRBJ1-4; TRBD1 might be the D (5 bases). Trimming cost V 4 bases and J 3 bases, with 15 bases left between them. This CDR3 has 16 residues. Germline CDR1 MDHEN, CDR2 SYDVKM. The CDR3 DNA is TGTGCCAGCAGTTCTCCCGGGGGGGTGTCTAATGAAAAACTGTTTTTT. Translated: CASSSPGGVSNEKLFF. Full variable domain (outside the CDR3, taken from reference TRBV28 and TRBJ1-4): DVKVTQSSRYLVKRTGEKVFLECVQDMDHENMFWYRQDPGLGLRLIYFSYDVKMKEKGDIPEGYSVSREKKERFSLILESASTNQTSMYLCASSSPGGVSNEKLFFGSGTQLSVL.

In its sample, this clonotype was seen many times. The chain recombines TRBV6-1 with TRBJ1-6, with 7 bases identical to TRBD1. This CDR3 is built from 15 residues. J lost 6 bases, V lost 2 bases, and 4 bases had no gene match. Germline V CDR1 and CDR2: MNHNS, SASEGT. The CDR3 loop reads CASSEYGTANSPLHF. The CDR3 coding sequence is TGTGCCAGCAGTGAATACGGGACAGCTAATTCACCCCTCCACTTT.

Details on this clonotype: A much bigger clone sits one base away, suggesting this may be a read error. Written as DNA, the CDR3 is TGTGCCAGTGTTCAGGGGGCCTCGAACACCGGGGAGCTGTTTTTT. The encoded protein is CASVQGASNTGELFF. The V and J genes are TRBV19 and TRBJ2-2; 8 bases line up with TRBD1. The junction had 5 bases not matched to a gene; V was cut back by 8 bases and J by 0 bases. This CDR3 has 15 residues. The germline V gene encodes CDR1 LNHDA and CDR2 SQIVND (reference sequence).

This clonotype has ten or more counts. This chain uses TRBV12-3 or TRBV12-4 with TRBJ2-2, with 9 bases that match TRBD1. The J segment lost 6 bases and the V segment lost 4 bases, leaving 6 bases of the junction unmatched. The CDR3 extends over 15 amino acids. The CDR3 loop reads CASSSGTGSPGELFF. The CDR3 DNA sequence: TGTGCCAGCAGTTCCGGGACAGGGTCCCCCGGGGAGCTGTTTTTT.

This clonotype was detected only a few times. This rearrangement joins TRBV28 to TRBJ2-1; 7 bases match TRBD2. This CDR3 contains 14 residues. Per the germline V gene, CDR1 is MDHEN and CDR2 is SYDVKM. The V and J ends lost 1 base and 9 bases, in that order; junction bases with no gene match: 6. The CDR3 DNA reads as TGTGCCAGCAGTTTATCGATTACGGGAGGTGAGCAGTTCTTC. Protein: CASSLSITGGEQFF.

This clonotype was seen only a few times. The CDR3 coding sequence is TGTGCCAGCAGTTACACATACTCAGGGGGCCTCGGCGAGACCCAGTACTTC. Translation gives CASSYTYSGGLGETQYF. This rearrangement joins TRBV6-2 or TRBV6-3 to TRBJ2-5, with 8 bases lining up with TRBD1. The V gene end was trimmed by 2 bases and the J gene end by 5 bases; junction bases not matched to a gene: 13. Germline CDR1 reads MNHEY; CDR2 reads SVGEGT. The CDR3 has 17 residues.

The J gene is TRBJ2-2, the V gene TRBV14, with D perhaps assigned TRBD1 or TRBD2 (5 bases each). The germline V gene encodes CDR1 SGHDN and CDR2 FVKESK. The CDR3 sequence is 15 residues long. V was pared by 4 bases and J by 2 bases, with 11 bases between. CDR3 sequence: CASSRGTYNTGELFF. CDR3 sequence (DNA): TGTGCCAGCAGCCGAGGGACCTACAACACCGGGGAGCTGTTTTTT. Variable domain in full (rest from reference TRBV14 and TRBJ2-2): EAGVTQFPSHSVIEKGQTVTLRCDPISGHDNLYWYRRVMGKEIKFLLHFVKESKQDESGMPNNRFLAERTGGTYSTLKVQPAELEDSGVYFCASSRGTYNTGELFFGEGSRLTVL.

The chain uses TRBV4-3 and TRBJ1-2; tentatively, D is TRBD1 (6 bases). V lost 3 bases, J lost 0 bases, and 11 bases lay in between. Germline CDR1 is LGHNA and CDR2 is YSLEER. CDR3 length: 15 residues. The CDR3 sequence is CASSQGGPANYGYTF. DNA for the CDR3: TGCGCCAGCAGCCAGGGGGGCCCAGCTAACTATGGCTACACCTTC.

This clonotype was recorded many times. This rearrangement joins TRBV7-2 to TRBJ2-5, with D tentatively TRBD1 or TRBD2 (5 bases each). This CDR3 comprises 12 residues. The germline CDR1 and CDR2 sequences are SGHTA and FQGNSA. Trimming shortened V by 6 bases and J by 5 bases, and 10 bases separated the two germline ends. CDR3 amino acids: CASSPEGETQYF. CDR3 nucleotides: TGTGCCAGCAGTCCCGAGGGGGAGACCCAGTACTTC.

Comment on this clonotype: This may stem from a read error, because a much larger clone lies one nucleotide away. V is TRBV6-2 or TRBV6-3 and J is TRBJ2-1, with a possible D match to TRBD2 (5 bases). CDR1 and CDR2 (germline): MNHEY, SVGEGT. This CDR3 is built from 12 residues. The ends were cut back, 8 bases at V and 12 bases at J, with 17 bases in the middle. The CDR3 sequence is CASGSGSLRQFF. In DNA, the CDR3 is TGTGCCAGCGGTTCTGGGAGCCTCCGGCAGTTCTTC.

The chain is built from TRBV29-1 and TRBJ2-7; no definite D call. V dropped 6 bases and J dropped 2 bases, with 11 bases sitting between them. The CDR3 is 12 amino acids. Germline V gene lookup returns CDR1 SQVTM and CDR2 ANQGSEA. The CDR3 bases are TGCAGCGTAATCCTTAGGACCTACGAGCAGTACTTC. Amino acid sequence: CSVILRTYEQYF.

This clonotype was observed at least ten times. The chain has TRBV7-8 and TRBJ1-5, with a weak D call TRBD1 (5 bases). The CDR3 has 14 amino acids. Trimming took 4 bases from V and 3 from J, leaving 10 bases between them. Germline assignment: CDR1 SGHVS and CDR2 FQNEAQ. The CDR3 spells CASSSTGHNQPQHF. The CDR3 region has the DNA TGTGCCAGCAGCTCGACGGGGCACAATCAGCCCCAGCATTTT.

The chain combines TRBV20-1 with TRBJ1-5; 9 nucleotides match TRBD1. The CDR3 runs 14 residues. With V trimmed by 5 bases and J by 4 bases, 6 bases remained unmatched. CDR1 is DFQATT, CDR2 SNEGSKA, per germline (reference sequence). This CDR3 is CSAGTGPTNQPQHF. The CDR3 nucleotides read TGCAGTGCTGGGACAGGGCCAACTAATCAGCCCCAGCATTTT.

The chain employs TRBV29-1 and TRBJ2-1; 7 nucleotides agree with TRBD2. CDR3 length: 14 amino acids. V shed 6 bases, J shed 2 bases, and the junction held 7 bases outside the gene matches. The germline V gene encodes CDR1 SQVTM and CDR2 ANQGSEA. The CDR3 DNA is TGCAGCGTGACCTTAAGCGGGACCTACAATGAGCAGTTCTTC. It is translated as CSVTLSGTYNEQFF.

This clonotype was counted many times. V is TRBV18 and J is TRBJ2-5; the D gene is possibly TRBD1 (5 bases). The CDR3 has 16 amino acids. Germline V gives CDR1 KGHSH, CDR2 LQKENI. V lost 6 bases, J lost 5 bases, and 22 bases lay in between. The CDR3 spells CASSADRRDSMETQYF. The DNA of the CDR3 is TGTGCCAGCTCTGCGGACCGCCGAGACAGTATGGAGACCCAGTACTTC.

This clonotype was observed at least ten times. The chain is built from TRBV7-2 and TRBJ2-1; D is undetermined. The length of the CDR3 is 14 residues. CDR1 SGHTA and CDR2 FQGNSA come from the germline V gene. V was clipped by 8 bases and J by 0 bases, with 11 bases between them. The chain's CDR3 is CASLSGSSYNEQFF. CDR3 sequence (DNA): TGTGCCAGCCTCTCTGGTAGCTCCTACAATGAGCAGTTCTTC.